This T cell receptor (beta chain) was recovered during a study of cytomegalovirus exposure and HLA in healthy donors. Details on this clone: The antigen is undetermined.

It was with 60 Vbeta and 13 Jbeta primers that the PCR ran. Generated by immunoSEQ multiplex PCR, the TCRdb table keeps only in-frame clones and is missing some. In the table there are tens of thousands of clones, around 62% of which are singletons. Findings and caveats of the study: In a later analysis, across HLA loci, associated TCR counts were highest for DRB1, lowest for HLA-C.

The CDR3 extends over 15 amino acids. CDR1 and CDR2 (germline): MNHEY, SVGAGI. The V segment lost 6 bases and the J segment 9 bases; nucleotides outside the gene matches: 8. This sequence joins TRBV6-5 and TRBJ1-6; 10 bases are shared with TRBD1. The specimen sequenced was PBMCs. This TCR was recovered from a woman aged 25-40 years in good health and CMV-seropositive. CDR3 sequence: CASRHRDRGPSPLHF. The CDR3 DNA reads TGTGCCAGCAGGCACCGGGACAGGGGCCCTTCACCCCTCCACTTT.